Given below is one TCR beta chain in context. Antigen specificity is unknown. The sample originates from a study of cytomegalovirus exposure and HLA in healthy donors. General study points: Later on, an analysis tied 15,000 to 20,000 TCR beta sequences to HLA alleles at 0.05 false discovery rate. Testing in vitro showed a few CMV-associated chains specific for CMV antigens.

Healthy individuals who donated bone marrow served as the donors. Amplification used 60 Vbeta primers and 13 Jbeta primers. Clones were sequenced by immunoSEQ multiplex PCR, and TCRdb holds only the in-frame ones, with some missing. The repertoire holds some 54,000 clones, with approximately 80% as singletons. The source material was PBMCs. This clonotype was sampled from a male donor in good health and CMV-seronegative.

CDR3 amino acids: CASSLSGGRETQYF. In DNA, the CDR3 is TGTGCCAGCAGCTTGTCGGGGGGCAGAGAGACCCAGTACTTC. The rearrangement uses TRBV5-8 and TRBJ2-5, with D perhaps matching TRBD2 (7 bases). The germline V and J ends were trimmed by 1 base and 4 bases, with 11 bases remaining between them. This CDR3 has 14 residues. CDR1 and CDR2 (germline): SGHTS, YDEGEE.